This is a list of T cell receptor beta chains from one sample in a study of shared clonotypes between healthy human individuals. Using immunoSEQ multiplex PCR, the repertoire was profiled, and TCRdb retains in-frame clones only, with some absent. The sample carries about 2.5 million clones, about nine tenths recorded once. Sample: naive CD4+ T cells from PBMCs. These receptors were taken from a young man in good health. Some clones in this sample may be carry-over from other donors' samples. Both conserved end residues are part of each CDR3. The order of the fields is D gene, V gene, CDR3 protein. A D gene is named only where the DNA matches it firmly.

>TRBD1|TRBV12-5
CASGLVAKATHPQGAGEQFF
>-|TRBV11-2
CASIRGVVTDTQYF
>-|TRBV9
CASSVAPGRGQETQYF
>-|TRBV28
CASSPDRPYSNQPQHF
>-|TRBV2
CASSQAGGLRGEQFF
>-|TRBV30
CAWSVGGRGAETQYF
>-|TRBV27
CASKYRGNTEAFF
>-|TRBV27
CASSSYLRGGSNQPQHF
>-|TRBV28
CASTDAARANTEAFF
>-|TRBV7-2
CASSFRSGRWADTQYF
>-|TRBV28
CASSLGGRARRQYF
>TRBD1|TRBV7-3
CASSLGVGQGSTGELFF
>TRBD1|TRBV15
CATSRDRGTGGNTEAFF
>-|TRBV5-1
CASSSGDQPQHF
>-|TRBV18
CASSAAWGRTEAFF
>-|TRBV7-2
CASSLSDNEQFF
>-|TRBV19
CASSLPGPGAEPQHF
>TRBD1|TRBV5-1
CASSWEGQGWAGANVLTF
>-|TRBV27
CASSRWGSGANVLTF
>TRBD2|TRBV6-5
CASNRGGVSSYEQYF
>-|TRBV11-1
CASSPGGTAAYEQYF
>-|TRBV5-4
CASSSGQLEETQYF
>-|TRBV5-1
CASSSTDYGYTF
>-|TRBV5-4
CASSLAAGPLGYGYTF
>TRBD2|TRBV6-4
CASSPTWGGPRTGELFF
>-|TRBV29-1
CSVGPAKDSYNEQFF
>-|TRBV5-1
CASSLAQTSTSTDTQYF
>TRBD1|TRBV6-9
CASRRTGENYGYTF
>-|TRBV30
CAWRQGQPGNTIYF
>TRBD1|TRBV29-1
CSVADRGLIYGYTF
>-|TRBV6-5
CASSYGTSGQHF
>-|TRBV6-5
CASSYASSGNTIYF
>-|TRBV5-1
CASSLEAPGELFF
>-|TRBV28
CASSSGRFEKLFF
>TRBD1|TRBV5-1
CASNEGTGGGNEQFF
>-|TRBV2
CASSWRASYEQYF
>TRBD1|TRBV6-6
CASSPRQGALPYEQYF
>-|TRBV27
CASSSRGGAWTGTEAFF
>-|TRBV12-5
CASGLGLANVNEQFF
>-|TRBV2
CASSKQGSANEKLFF
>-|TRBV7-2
CASSLNPWDRQETQYF
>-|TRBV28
CASSFLRWGLGYTF
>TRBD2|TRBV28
CASSLGGTRLYEQYF
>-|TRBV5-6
CASSSTSRSYNEQFF
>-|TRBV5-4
CASSLAPGEQFF
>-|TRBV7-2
CASSFSSAQETQYF
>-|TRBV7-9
CASSLEGGQPQHF
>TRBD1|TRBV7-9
CASSSGQGYHEQFF
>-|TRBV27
CASSLRWFGELFF
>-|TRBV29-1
CSVDVLANEQFF
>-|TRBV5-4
CASSLPDSLQYF
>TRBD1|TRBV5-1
CASSPGQVGNTIYF
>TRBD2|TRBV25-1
CASSESGGSRSMEQFF
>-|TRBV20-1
CSAGIEETQYF
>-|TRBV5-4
CASSLEGSFREQYF